This T cell receptor beta chain appears in the sequencing data of a study of T cells in localized non-small cell lung cancer. General study results and limits: Sequencing involved a lone tumor region, leaving heterogeneity possible. Uninvolved adjacent lung had higher T cell clonality than tumor and all other tissues. Those with higher blood T cell density had longer overall survival.

Data came from immunoSEQ multiplex PCR; TCRdb stores just in-frame clones and leaves some out. There are approximately 30,000 clones in the sample; 70% to 90% occur only once, and around 4.2% lies in the top ten. With respect to this clone: Its antigen is not identified.

Source: peripheral blood, taken before any cancer treatment. This TCR was sampled from an older male donor with stage III lung adenocarcinoma.

CDR3: CSVEGQGVINEQFF. The CDR3 DNA follows: TGCAGCGTTGAGGGACAGGGGGTTATTAATGAGCAGTTCTTC. J is TRBJ2-1 and V is TRBV29-1, with 11 nucleotides matching TRBD1. Germline assignment: CDR1 SQVTM and CDR2 ANQGSEA. V shed 3 bases, J shed 7 bases, and the junction held 5 bases outside the gene matches. The CDR3 extends over 14 amino acids.